This paragraph reports one T cell receptor (beta chain). Antigen unknown. The data are from a study of T cells in Graves' hyperthyroidism and ophthalmopathy. The study, taken as a whole, reports: Ophthalmopathy and stable hyperthyroidism were separated by a 13 V-J model. Most thyroid clonotypes expanded above 0.001 appeared in blood too.

The V gene lost 4 bases and the J gene lost 0 bases, with 15 bases spanning the gap. CDR1 and CDR2 (germline): LNHDA, SQIVND (reference sequence). The CDR3 extends over 16 amino acids. TCR beta CDR3 regions were amplified from RNA transcripts. The study used the HTBI primer set for a first-round RT-PCR of the TCR CDR3. Each CDR3 protein is one row after TCRdb ran MiXCR on the multiplex PCR reads. The sample has fewer than 450,000 distinct CDR3 sequences, roughly a sixth seen once. This chain joins TRBV19 and TRBJ1-1; D remains ambiguous. The clonotype was recovered from a woman in her twenties or thirties with Graves' hyperthyroidism that later progressed to Graves' ophthalmopathy. The sequencing sample was made of blood. As DNA, the CDR3 is TGTGCCAGTAGTAAGGCAAGGCCTAGGATGAACACTGAAGCTTTCTTT. Translation gives CASSKARPRMNTEAFF. The complete variable domain, with remaining parts taken from reference TRBV19 and TRBJ1-1, reads DGGITQSPKYLFRKEGQNVTLSCEQNLNHDAMYWYRQDPGQGLRLIYYSQIVNDFQKGDIAEGYSVSREKKESFPLTVTSAQKNPTAFYLCASSKARPRMNTEAFFGQGTRLTVV.